Listed below are T cell receptor beta chains from one sample, sequenced in a study of cytotoxic CD8 clonotypes in ibrutinib-treated CLL. The repertoire was sequenced with immunoSEQ multiplex PCR; TCRdb's copy has only in-frame clones and lacks some. In the table there are roughly 220,000 clones, around 70% of which are singletons. The sequencing used PBMCs, collected after 12 months of ibrutinib treatment. The source of these receptors is a human donor with chronic lymphocytic leukemia. Each CDR3 is given with its conserved first and last residue. The D gene is left open where the match is weak. Not every row has a clone size; where given, it reads once, few, many or a size class.

v_call: TRBV28
d_call: TRBD2
j_call: TRBJ2-7
clone_size: NA
cdr3_nt: TGTGCCAGCAGTCCCATAGCGGGAGGGAGCTACGAGCAGTACTTC
cdr3_aa: CASSPIAGGSYEQYF

v_call: TRBV28
d_call: NA
j_call: TRBJ1-1
clone_size: NA
cdr3_nt: TGTGCCAGCAGTCCCAGGGGTCCACGGAACACTGAAGCTTTCTTT
cdr3_aa: CASSPRGPRNTEAFF

v_call: TRBV9
d_call: TRBD1
j_call: TRBJ2-7
clone_size: NA
cdr3_nt: TGTGCCAGCGGGCCGGGACAGGGGAGGAACGAGCAGTACTTC
cdr3_aa: CASGPGQGRNEQYF

v_call: TRBV5-1
d_call: NA
j_call: TRBJ2-2
clone_size: NA
cdr3_nt: TGCGCCAGCAGCTTTGACGGGGGGAACACCGGGGAGCTGTTTTTT
cdr3_aa: CASSFDGGNTGELFF

v_call: TRBV2
d_call: TRBD1
j_call: TRBJ2-1
clone_size: NA
cdr3_nt: TGTGCCAGCCGAAGTACCGGGACAGCTTACAATGAGCAGTTCTTC
cdr3_aa: CASRSTGTAYNEQFF

v_call: TRBV5-1
d_call: TRBD2
j_call: TRBJ2-7
clone_size: NA
cdr3_nt: TGCGCCAGCAGCTTACCCAGGACTAGCGGGAATTACGAGCAGTACTTC
cdr3_aa: CASSLPRTSGNYEQYF

v_call: TRBV5-1
d_call: NA
j_call: TRBJ2-2
clone_size: NA
cdr3_nt: TGCGCCAGCAGCTTGTCGGGGGACGGGGAGCTGTTTTTT
cdr3_aa: CASSLSGDGELFF

v_call: TRBV30
d_call: TRBD1
j_call: TRBJ1-5
clone_size: NA
cdr3_nt: TGTGCCTGGAGGGAACAGGGGGCAGGCAATCAGCCCCAGCATTTT
cdr3_aa: CAWREQGAGNQPQHF

v_call: TRBV30
d_call: TRBD1
j_call: TRBJ2-7
clone_size: NA
cdr3_nt: TGTGCCTGGAGTGTAGGGACAGTCTACGAGCAGTACTTC
cdr3_aa: CAWSVGTVYEQYF

v_call: TRBV6-5
d_call: NA
j_call: TRBJ1-1
clone_size: few
cdr3_nt: TGTGCCAGCAACGTAGACAGACTGAACACTGAAGCTTTCTTT
cdr3_aa: CASNVDRLNTEAFF

v_call: TRBV6-4
d_call: NA
j_call: TRBJ1-1
clone_size: once
cdr3_nt: TGTGCCAGCAGTGACAGGCGGAACACTGAAGCTTTCTTT
cdr3_aa: CASSDRRNTEAFF

v_call: TRBV6-5
d_call: NA
j_call: TRBJ1-5
clone_size: NA
cdr3_nt: TGTGCCAGCAGGAGCGACAGGTCCCCACAGCCCCAGCATTTT
cdr3_aa: CASRSDRSPQPQHF

v_call: TRBV6-5
d_call: NA
j_call: TRBJ2-3
clone_size: few
cdr3_nt: TGTGCCAGCAGTTACGTGGCAGGACCCACAGATACGCAGTATTTT
cdr3_aa: CASSYVAGPTDTQYF

v_call: TRBV5-4
d_call: NA
j_call: TRBJ1-4
clone_size: many
cdr3_nt: TGTGCCAGCAGCTTCGGGGGTTGGGAAAAACTGTTTTTT
cdr3_aa: CASSFGGWEKLFF

v_call: TRBV29-1
d_call: NA
j_call: TRBJ2-5
clone_size: NA
cdr3_nt: TGCAGCGTTGTTATCCGCCAGGAGACCCAGTACTTC
cdr3_aa: CSVVIRQETQYF

v_call: TRBV7-2
d_call: NA
j_call: TRBJ2-7
clone_size: NA
cdr3_nt: TGTGCCAGCGGGGTCGGGGAGTATGAGCAGTACTTC
cdr3_aa: CASGVGEYEQYF